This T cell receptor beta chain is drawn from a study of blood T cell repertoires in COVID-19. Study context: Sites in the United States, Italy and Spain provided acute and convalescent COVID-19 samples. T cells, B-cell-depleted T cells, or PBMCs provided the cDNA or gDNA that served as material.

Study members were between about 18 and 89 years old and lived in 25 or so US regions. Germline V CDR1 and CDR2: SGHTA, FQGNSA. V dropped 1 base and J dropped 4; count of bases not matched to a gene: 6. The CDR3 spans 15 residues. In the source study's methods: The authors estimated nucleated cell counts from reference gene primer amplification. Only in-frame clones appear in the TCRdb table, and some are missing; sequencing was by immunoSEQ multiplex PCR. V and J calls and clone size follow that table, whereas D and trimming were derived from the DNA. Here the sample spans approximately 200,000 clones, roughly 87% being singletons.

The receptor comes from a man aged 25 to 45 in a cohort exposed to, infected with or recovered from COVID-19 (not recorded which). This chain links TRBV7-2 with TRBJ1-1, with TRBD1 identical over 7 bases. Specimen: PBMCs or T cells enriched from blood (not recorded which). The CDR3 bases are TGTGCCAGCAGCTTAGATGTCAGGGGGTCCACTGAAGCTTTCTTT. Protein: CASSLDVRGSTEAFF.